Below, 32 T cell receptor beta chains from the same sample are listed, as sequenced in a study of technical replicates of blood from a handful of donors. Profiling relied on immunoSEQ multiplex PCR, and the TCRdb table lists in-frame clones only, not all of them. The table has under 95,000 clones, roughly 94% seen once. Sequencing was carried out using T cells isolated from PBMCs. These receptor sequences come from a human donor in good health.

The chain employs TRBV6-6 and TRBJ1-5; D gene ambiguous. The CDR3 totals 16 residues. V lost 0 bases, J lost 2 bases, and 11 bases lay in between. The germline CDR1 and CDR2 sequences are MNHNY and SVGAGI (reference sequence). CDR3 bases: TGTGCCAGCAGTTACTCGACGGAGAGGGGCAATCAGCCCCAGCATTTT. It yields the protein CASSYSTERGNQPQHF.

This rearrangement joins TRBV2 to TRBJ2-5; a weak D match, TRBD1 (5 bases). CDR3 length: 16 residues. CDR1 and CDR2 (germline): SNHLY, FYNNEI. V was shortened by 6 bases and J by 5 bases, with 22 bases between the two germline ends. Here the CDR3 DNA reads TGTGCCAGCAGAGAGTTCGTTGGGGCCCCTCGGGAGACCCAGTACTTC. This codes for CASREFVGAPRETQYF.

The J gene is TRBJ2-3, the V gene TRBV6-1; D may be TRBD1 (5 bases). The ends were cut back, 3 bases at V and 5 bases at J, with 6 bases in the middle. Germline loops: CDR1 MNHNS, CDR2 SASEGT. This CDR3 region has 12 residues. CDR3 sequence (DNA): TGTGCCAGCAGTGAGACAGTAGATACGCAGTATTTT. Its translation: CASSETVDTQYF.

This clone was counted only a few times. The CDR3 sequence: CSGYGLAGGPVYNEQFF. In DNA form, the CDR3 reads TGCAGCGGGTACGGACTAGCGGGAGGGCCGGTCTACAATGAGCAGTTCTTC. The rearrangement joins TRBV29-1 to TRBJ2-1; 15 bases line up with TRBD2. Germline values: CDR1 SQVTM, CDR2 ANQGSEA. V shed 7 bases, J shed 3 bases, and the junction held 10 bases outside the gene matches. CDR3 length equals 17 residues.

The V gene is TRBV30, the J gene TRBJ1-4; D is unresolved. The CDR3 has 14 amino acids. V lost 2 bases to trimming and J lost 3 bases, with 10 bases between them. Looked up from germline, CDR1 is GTSNPN and CDR2 is SVGIG (reference sequence). The CDR3, as DNA: TGTGCCTGGAGTCCGACAATGCCTAATGAAAAACTGTTTTTT. Translation: CAWSPTMPNEKLFF.

The chain links TRBV30 to TRBJ2-1; 8 nucleotides line up with TRBD1. CDR1 and CDR2 from the germline V gene are GTSNPN and SVGIG (reference sequence). The V and J ends lost 8 bases and 8 bases, in that order; junction bases with no gene match: 14. The CDR3 runs 14 residues. The CDR3 DNA reads TGTGCCCAAGGGGCAGGGGGCGCAATTGATGAGCAGTTCTTC. It codes for CAQGAGGAIDEQFF. The full variable domain, rest sourced from reference TRBV30 and TRBJ2-1, is SQTIHQWPATLVQPVGSPLSLECTVEGTSNPNLYWYRQAAGRGLQLLFYSVGIGQISSEVPQNLSASRPQDRQFILSSKKLLLSDSGFYLCAQGAGGAIDEQFFGPGTRLTVL.

This clone occurred once. The CDR3 bases are TGTGCCAGCAGTCTGGACGCAGCGGGAGTATCAGATACGCAGTATTTT. This translates into CASSLDAAGVSDTQYF. The chain uses TRBV28 and TRBJ2-3; 8 bases align to TRBD2. Germline assignment: CDR1 MDHEN and CDR2 SYDVKM. V lost 5 bases to trimming and J lost 4 bases; unmatched junction nucleotides: 11. The CDR3 contains 16 residues.

The genes are TRBV6-5 and TRBJ2-7, with D possibly matching TRBD1 (6 bases). V was cut by 2 bases and J by 2 bases, with 10 bases left in between. This CDR3 comprises 14 residues. The germline V gene encodes CDR1 MNHEY and CDR2 SVGAGI. CDR3 nucleotide sequence: TGTGCCAGCAGTTACAAAGGGGGAACCTACGAGCAGTACTTC. This encodes CASSYKGGTYEQYF.

V gene TRBV7-3 combines with J gene TRBJ1-1; weak D call: TRBD1 (5 bases). In germline, CDR1 is SGHTA, CDR2 FQGTGA. The CDR3 length is 14 residues. V lost 3 bases and J 3 bases, leaving 11 bases between the germline ends. The DNA for the CDR3 is TGTGCCAGCAGCTTTCAGGGAGGAGACACTGAAGCTTTCTTT. This encodes CASSFQGGDTEAFF.

This sequence joins TRBV5-1 and TRBJ2-7; 7 bases fit TRBD2. The V segment lost 4 bases and the J segment 0 bases; nucleotides outside the gene matches: 4. This CDR3 has 14 residues. Per the germline V gene, CDR1 is SGHRS and CDR2 is YFSETQ. The CDR3 protein is CASSRGGSSYEQYF. The CDR3 DNA sequence: TGCGCCAGCAGCCGGGGCGGGAGCTCCTACGAGCAGTACTTC.

The chain recombines TRBV9 with TRBJ2-7; maybe TRBD2 (6 bases). CDR1 and CDR2 from the germline V gene are SGDLS and YYNGEE. This CDR3 contains 15 residues. The V end was cut by 0 bases, the J end by 3 bases, with 13 bases between. Here the CDR3 reads CASSVGGEAYYEQYF. In DNA form, the CDR3 reads TGTGCCAGCAGCGTAGGAGGGGAGGCCTACTACGAGCAGTACTTC. Complete variable domain (other parts from reference TRBV9 and TRBJ2-7): DSGVTQTPKHLITATGQRVTLRCSPRSGDLSVYWYQQSLDQGLQFLIQYYNGEERAKGNILERFSAQQFPDLHSELNLSSLELGDSALYFCASSVGGEAYYEQYFGPGTRLTVT.

The chain combines TRBV27 with TRBJ1-1; tentatively, D is TRBD1 (6 bases). The germline V and J ends were trimmed by 5 bases and 0 bases, with 16 bases remaining between them. The CDR3 has 16 residues. CDR1 and CDR2 from the germline V gene are MNHEY and SMNVEV (reference sequence). The CDR3 sequence: CASSPWTAKMNTEAFF. In DNA, the CDR3 is TGTGCCAGCAGTCCGTGGACAGCTAAAATGAACACTGAAGCTTTCTTT.

The rearrangement links TRBV5-6 to TRBJ2-5, with 9 bases identical to TRBD2. J lost 5 bases, V lost 3 bases, and 8 bases had no gene match. This CDR3 comprises 15 residues. Germline CDR1 SGHDT, CDR2 YYEEEE. The CDR3 DNA is TGTGCCAGCAGCTCCAGGGGAGCGGGGGGTGAGACCCAGTACTTC. It yields the protein CASSSRGAGGETQYF.

CDR3 protein: CASTLGPGQESTDTQYF. The CDR3 nucleotides read TGTGCCAGCACTCTAGGACCGGGACAGGAGAGCACAGATACGCAGTATTTT. The chain has TRBV27 and TRBJ2-3; 8 nucleotides line up with TRBD1. The CDR3 sequence is 17 residues long. Germline CDR1 is MNHEY and CDR2 is SMNVEV (reference sequence). V lost 7 bases to trimming and J lost 0 bases; unmatched junction nucleotides: 12.

V is TRBV14 and J is TRBJ2-7, with D possibly matching TRBD2 (5 bases). The V and J ends lost 4 bases and 2 bases respectively, with 21 bases between them. Germline V gene lookup returns CDR1 SGHDN and CDR2 FVKESK. The CDR3 runs to 17 residues. The CDR3 DNA reads TGTGCCAGCAGCCGAAAGGGTCTAGCCTTCAAAACCTACGAGCAGTACTTC. Amino acids: CASSRKGLAFKTYEQYF. The full variable domain, its missing parts supplied by reference TRBV14 and TRBJ2-7, is EAGVTQFPSHSVIEKGQTVTLRCDPISGHDNLYWYRRVMGKEIKFLLHFVKESKQDESGMPNNRFLAERTGGTYSTLKVQPAELEDSGVYFCASSRKGLAFKTYEQYFGPGTRLTVT.

This clone has just one count. The chain couples TRBV9 to TRBJ2-2; D gene unclear. This CDR3 contains 14 residues. Germline assignment: CDR1 SGDLS and CDR2 YYNGEE. Trimming cost V 3 bases and J 7 bases, with 13 bases left between them. The CDR3 region has the DNA TGTGCCAGCAGCGGGCGGCCTTCGGGCGGGGAGCTGTTTTTT. It translates to CASSGRPSGGELFF.

V and J are TRBV28 and TRBJ1-5, with 9 bases aligning to TRBD1. The CDR3 has 17 residues. With 6 bases clipped from V and 5 bases from J, the junction kept 14 bases outside the gene matches. CDR1 MDHEN and CDR2 SYDVKM come from the germline V gene. The CDR3 DNA follows: TGTGCCAGCAGCTCCCCCAAGGGACAGGGATGGTATCAGCCCCAGCATTTT. Protein: CASSSPKGQGWYQPQHF.

The genes are TRBV5-6 and TRBJ2-7, with D possibly matching TRBD1 (5 bases). From germline, CDR1 is SGHDT and CDR2 YYEEEE. This CDR3 contains 14 residues. V was clipped by 0 bases and J by 0 bases, with 7 bases between them. The CDR3 DNA sequence: TGTGCCAGCAGCTTGGGCGACAGCTCCTACGAGCAGTACTTC. Translating gives CASSLGDSSYEQYF.

This clone was counted once. The J gene is TRBJ2-7, the V gene TRBV27, with TRBD2 matching over 7 bases. V lost 3 bases, J lost 4 bases, and 9 bases stayed unmatched. Germline V gives CDR1 MNHEY, CDR2 SMNVEV (reference sequence). CDR3 size: 15 residues. CDR3 nucleotide sequence: TGTGCCAGCAGTTTTCGCGGGAGACTGGAATACGAGCAGTACTTC. Translating gives CASSFRGRLEYEQYF.

The table lists this clone with a count of one. The chain carries TRBV28 and TRBJ2-1, with a possible D match to TRBD1 (6 bases). CDR1 is MDHEN and CDR2 is SYDVKM in the germline V gene. Trimming left V 3 bases short and J 12 bases short, with 15 bases between. The CDR3 is 13 residues long. The CDR3 DNA follows: TGTGCCAGCAGTTTCCGGGACATGGGTTGGCAGTTCTTC. Its translation: CASSFRDMGWQFF.

This chain joins TRBV27 and TRBJ2-2; TRBD1 agrees at 8 bases. The CDR3 covers 15 residues. V lost 1 base to trimming and J lost 7 bases; unmatched junction nucleotides: 5. Per germline, CDR1 MNHEY and CDR2 SMNVEV (reference sequence). The CDR3 DNA follows: TGTGCCAGCAGTTTATGGGCAGGGGGCCACGGGGAGCTGTTTTTT. It encodes CASSLWAGGHGELFF.

The V call is TRBV28, the J call TRBJ1-4, with unresolved D. The CDR3 length is 15 residues. V lost 6 bases, J lost 9 bases, and 20 bases lay in between. The germline V gene has CDR1 MDHEN and CDR2 SYDVKM. In DNA, the CDR3 is TGTGCCAGCAGCTTAGGACGGAGGGAGGTGAAAAAACTGTTTTTT. Its translation: CASSLGRREVKKLFF.

This clone was recorded only once. The gene calls are TRBV6-1 and TRBJ1-5, with 8 bases aligning to TRBD1. CDR3 length: 16 residues. Trimming cost V 4 bases and J 0 bases; bases outside gene matches: 5. CDR1 and CDR2 from the germline V gene are MNHNS and SASEGT. DNA for the CDR3: TGTGCCAGCAGTGGGGACAGGACGTATAGCAATCAGCCCCAGCATTTT. It encodes CASSGDRTYSNQPQHF.

The chain couples TRBV4-1 to TRBJ2-7, with TRBD1 matching over 7 bases. The V segment lost 1 base and the J segment 5 bases; nucleotides outside the gene matches: 8. The CDR3 is 15 residues long. CDR1 and CDR2 from the germline V gene are MGHRA and YSYEKL. The CDR3 coding sequence is TGCGCCAGCAGCCAAGTCGTCGGACAGGCTCACGAGCAGTACTTC. It translates to CASSQVVGQAHEQYF.

The V call is TRBV5-6, the J call TRBJ2-5, with TRBD2 matching over 8 bases. This CDR3 is built from 13 residues. Germline values: CDR1 SGHDT, CDR2 YYEEEE. The trim removed 3 bases at V and 3 bases at J, leaving 1 base unmatched. The CDR3 nucleotides read TGTGCCAGCAGCTCCGGGGGGGAAGAGACCCAGTACTTC. Amino acid sequence: CASSSGGEETQYF.

The V call is TRBV2, the J call TRBJ1-1, with D possibly matching TRBD1 (6 bases). V was clipped by 7 bases and J by 3 bases, with 12 bases between them. This CDR3 spans 13 amino acids. The V gene's germline CDR1 is SNHLY and CDR2 FYNNEI. The CDR3 nucleotides are TGTGCCAGCACCCAACAGGGCCACACTGAAGCTTTCTTT. Encoded protein: CASTQQGHTEAFF.

The chain joins TRBV2 to TRBJ2-7, with 11 bases fitting TRBD2. The length of the CDR3 is 15 residues. Germline V gene lookup returns CDR1 SNHLY and CDR2 FYNNEI. With 3 bases clipped from V and 5 bases from J, the junction kept 6 bases outside the gene matches. CDR3: CASSDSSGGNHEQYF. The CDR3 coding sequence is TGTGCCAGCAGTGATTCTAGCGGGGGGAACCACGAGCAGTACTTC.

The chain couples TRBV11-2 to TRBJ2-7, with TRBD1 as a possible D gene (6 bases). V lost 4 bases and J lost 1, with 11 bases in between. The CDR3 is 14 residues long. CDR1 is SGHAT, CDR2 FQNNGV, per germline. Written as DNA, the CDR3 is TGTGCCAGCAGCTCCCTAGGACAGTCCTACGAGCAGTACTTC. It yields the protein CASSSLGQSYEQYF.

The J gene is TRBJ2-7, the V gene TRBV2, with D unresolved. The CDR3 has 14 amino acids. Germline V gives CDR1 SNHLY, CDR2 FYNNEI. The V and J ends lost 4 bases and 2 bases respectively, with 12 bases between them. CDR3 in DNA: TGTGCCAGCAGTGTATCTGTCAGAACCTACGAGCAGTACTTC. Translation gives CASSVSVRTYEQYF.

This chain joins TRBV7-9 and TRBJ1-2, with D hard to call. CDR3 length: 14 amino acids. Germline CDR1 is SEHNR and CDR2 is FQNEAQ (reference sequence). V gave up 1 base and J gave up 6 bases, with 12 bases separating them. The DNA for the CDR3 is TGTGCCAGCAGCTTAGAACTCCATACCCATGGCTACACCTTC. Its protein is CASSLELHTHGYTF.

The chain uses TRBV5-1 and TRBJ2-1, with 8 bases lining up with TRBD2. CDR1 SGHRS and CDR2 YFSETQ come from the germline V gene. This CDR3 spans 14 amino acids. J gave up 6 bases and V 3 bases, and 5 bases lay outside the gene matches. The CDR3 sequence is CASSSGGGPNEQFF. The CDR3 DNA is TGCGCCAGCAGCTCGGGGGGGGGCCCCAATGAGCAGTTCTTC. Filled out from reference TRBV5-1 and TRBJ2-1, the complete variable domain reads KAGVTQTPRYLIKTRGQQVTLSCSPISGHRSVSWYQQTPGQGLQFLFEYFSETQRNKGNFPGRFSGRQFSNSRSEMNVSTLELGDSALYLCASSSGGGPNEQFFGPGTRLTVL.

The chain couples TRBV18 to TRBJ2-2; 9 bases match TRBD2. The CDR3 is 17 residues long. With 4 bases clipped from V and 3 bases from J, the junction kept 9 bases outside the gene matches. Per the germline V gene, CDR1 is KGHSH and CDR2 is LQKENI. Written as DNA, the CDR3 is TGTGCCAGCTCACTTTCGTTCTTAGCGGGGGACACCGGGGAGCTGTTTTTT. Amino acid sequence: CASSLSFLAGDTGELFF.